The entry below gives a single T cell receptor beta chain sequence along with its context. This sample was taken from a study of PD-L1 blockade in urothelial cancer. Background on the study: Males with bladder-origin urothelial cancer constituted about 85% of the roughly 30 patients. Median T cell yield from blood was about 150,000. As for prior chemotherapy regimens, patients had received 0 to 3. Researchers looked at the blood 3 weeks (second dose) and 6 weeks after treatment began.

Assay used: immunoSEQ multiplex PCR; TCRdb lists only in-frame clones, some missing. There are 120,000 or so clones in the sample; roughly 82% occur only once, and roughly 2.6% lies in the top ten. Described time point: peripheral blood 6 weeks after treatment start. The source was PBMCs, collected around atezolizumab (anti-PD-L1) treatment. The TCR originated in a man in his fifties with urothelial cancer.

The CDR3, as DNA: TGTGCCAGCAGCGCCCCGGGACAGCATAATTCACCCCTCCACTTT. This gives the protein CASSAPGQHNSPLHF. The chain carries TRBV27 and TRBJ1-6; TRBD1 agrees at 7 bases. With 6 bases clipped from V and 5 bases from J, the junction kept 7 bases outside the gene matches. Germline V gene lookup returns CDR1 MNHEY and CDR2 SMNVEV (reference sequence). This CDR3 spans 15 amino acids.